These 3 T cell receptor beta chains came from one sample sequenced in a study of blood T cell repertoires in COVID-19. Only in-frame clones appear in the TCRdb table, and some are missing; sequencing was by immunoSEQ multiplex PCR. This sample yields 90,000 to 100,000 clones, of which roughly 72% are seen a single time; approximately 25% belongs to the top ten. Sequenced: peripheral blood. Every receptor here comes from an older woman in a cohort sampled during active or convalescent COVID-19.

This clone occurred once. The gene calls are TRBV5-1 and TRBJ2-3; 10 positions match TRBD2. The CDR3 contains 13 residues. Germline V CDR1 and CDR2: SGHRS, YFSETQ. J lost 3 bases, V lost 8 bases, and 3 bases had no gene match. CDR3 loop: CASKLAGTDTQYF. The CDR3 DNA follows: TGCGCCAGTAAACTAGCGGGGACAGATACGCAGTATTTT.

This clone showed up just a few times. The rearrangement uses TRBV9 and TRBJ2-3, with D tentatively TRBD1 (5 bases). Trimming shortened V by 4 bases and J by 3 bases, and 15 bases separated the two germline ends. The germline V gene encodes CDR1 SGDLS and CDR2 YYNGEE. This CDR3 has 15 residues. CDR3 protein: CASSSRQSWTDTQYF. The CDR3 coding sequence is TGTGCCAGCAGCTCTAGACAGAGTTGGACAGATACGCAGTATTTT.

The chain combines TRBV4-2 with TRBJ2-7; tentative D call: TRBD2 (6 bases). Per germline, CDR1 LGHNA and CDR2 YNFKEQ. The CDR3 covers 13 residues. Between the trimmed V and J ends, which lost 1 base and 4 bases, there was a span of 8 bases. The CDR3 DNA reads TGTGCCAGCAGCCAAGCGGGGGAATACGAGCAGTACTTC. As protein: CASSQAGEYEQYF.